The 30 T cell receptor beta chains listed next were all sequenced from one sample in a study of blood T cell repertoires in COVID-19. Sequenced by immunoSEQ multiplex PCR; TCRdb stores in-frame clones only, minus some. The sample has around 220,000 clones, around 75% seen once. The material sequenced was peripheral blood. The receptors come from a human donor in a cohort sampled during active COVID-19.

The V gene is TRBV27, the J gene TRBJ2-7, with 7 bases matching TRBD1. V gave up 7 bases and J gave up 2 bases; unmatched junction bases: 5. Germline V CDR1 and CDR2: MNHEY, SMNVEV (reference sequence). The CDR3 sequence is 13 residues long. The CDR3 loop reads CASTRQGTYEQYF. The DNA of the CDR3 is TGTGCCAGCACCAGACAGGGTACCTACGAGCAGTACTTC.

The chain joins TRBV19 to TRBJ1-1, with D possibly TRBD1 on 5 matching bases. V was shortened by 5 bases and J by 3 bases, with 16 bases between the two germline ends. Per the germline V gene, CDR1 is LNHDA and CDR2 is SQIVND (reference sequence). This CDR3 spans 15 amino acids. CDR3 region: CASSPSGGFDTEAFF. The CDR3 DNA reads TGTGCCAGTAGTCCAAGTGGGGGGTTCGACACTGAAGCTTTCTTT.

The chain links TRBV11-2 to TRBJ1-2; perhaps TRBD1 as D (5 bases). The CDR3 runs 15 residues. Germline V CDR1 and CDR2: SGHAT, FQNNGV. Trimming removed 2 bases at V and 8 bases at J, with 18 bases between. CDR3 nucleotides: TGTGCCAGCAGCTTAAACGGCCAAACCAGGGCGGGCTACACCTTC. Its translation is CASSLNGQTRAGYTF.

The chain carries TRBV27 and TRBJ1-2; weak D call: TRBD1 (6 bases). Germline-derived CDR1 and CDR2 are MNHEY and SMNVEV (reference sequence). CDR3 length: 13 amino acids. Deletions cut 10 bases from V and 1 base from J, with 13 bases between. In DNA form, the CDR3 reads TGTGCCACCAGGCAGGGGATTAACTATGGCTACACCTTC. It encodes CATRQGINYGYTF.

This rearrangement joins TRBV4-3 to TRBJ2-5; 7 nucleotides agree with TRBD2. This CDR3 is 15 amino acids long. Germline CDR1 reads LGHNA; CDR2 reads YSLEER. The trim removed 0 bases at V and 5 bases at J, leaving 6 bases unmatched. This chain's CDR3 is CASSQDFGGGETQYF. The CDR3 DNA sequence: TGCGCCAGCAGCCAAGATTTTGGGGGAGGGGAGACCCAGTACTTC.

The rearrangement links TRBV5-4 to TRBJ2-7, with 8 positions matching TRBD1. The germline V gene encodes CDR1 SGHNT and CDR2 YYREEE (reference sequence). There are 15 residues in the CDR3. The ends lost 1 base at V and 2 bases at J; junction bases unmatched: 5. The CDR3 is CASSLQGQGPYEQYF. CDR3 bases: TGTGCCAGCAGCTTGCAAGGACAGGGCCCCTACGAGCAGTACTTC.

This clone was counted a few times. The chain employs TRBV27 and TRBJ1-6, with a tentative D call TRBD1 (6 bases). Trimming took off 5 bases at V and 10 bases at J, with 18 bases between the two ends. The CDR3 spans 15 residues. CDR1 is MNHEY and CDR2 is SMNVEV in the germline V gene (reference sequence). Written as DNA, the CDR3 is TGTGCCAGCAGTGCGATACAGGGTAGGGTGTCACCCCTCCACTTT. It codes for CASSAIQGRVSPLHF.

This rearrangement joins TRBV7-6 to TRBJ1-2; TRBD1 is a possible D gene (6 bases). The CDR3 extends over 14 amino acids. Germline assignment: CDR1 SGHVS and CDR2 FNYEAQ. Trimming pared 1 base from V and 9 bases from J, leaving 15 bases between. CDR3 sequence: CASSLDPGQQSYTF. The CDR3 coding sequence is TGTGCCAGCAGCTTAGACCCCGGACAGCAAAGCTACACCTTC.

The chain combines TRBV30 with TRBJ1-5; D unclear. The CDR3 runs 14 residues. CDR1 and CDR2 (germline): GTSNPN, SVGIG (reference sequence). The V gene lost 1 base and the J gene lost 0 bases, with 7 bases spanning the gap. The CDR3 protein is CAWSGSNSNQPQHF. DNA of the CDR3: TGTGCCTGGAGTGGGAGCAATAGCAATCAGCCCCAGCATTTT.

This clone came up many times. Other DNA sequences in this sample translate to the same CDR3. The V call is TRBV9, the J call TRBJ1-2, with a possible D match to TRBD1 (5 bases). The CDR3 is made up of 13 amino acids. Germline assignment: CDR1 SGDLS and CDR2 YYNGEE. Trimming shortened V by 3 bases and J by 3 bases, and 9 bases separated the two germline ends. The DNA for the CDR3 is TGTGCCAGCAGCGCCGGCAGGGACTATGGCTACACCTTC. It encodes CASSAGRDYGYTF. Full variable domain (rest looked up from reference TRBV9 and TRBJ1-2): DSGVTQTPKHLITATGQRVTLRCSPRSGDLSVYWYQQSLDQGLQFLIQYYNGEERAKGNILERFSAQQFPDLHSELNLSSLELGDSALYFCASSAGRDYGYTFGSGTRLTVV.

This CDR3 is CASSPGQPLAYEQYF. CDR3 bases: TGCGCCAGCAGCCCGGGACAGCCTTTGGCCTACGAGCAGTACTTC. This chain uses TRBV5-1 with TRBJ2-7; 7 bases map to TRBD1. V shed 4 bases, J shed 2 bases, and the junction held 9 bases outside the gene matches. Looked up from germline, CDR1 is SGHRS and CDR2 is YFSETQ. CDR3 size: 15 residues.

The V call is TRBV18, the J call TRBJ1-2, with TRBD1 identical over 10 bases. The CDR3 contains 14 residues. The germline CDR1 and CDR2 sequences are KGHSH and LQKENI. V shed 2 bases, J shed 4 bases, and the junction held 1 base outside the gene matches. The DNA of the CDR3 is TGTGCCAGCTCACCAGGGACAGGGGTCTATGGCTACACCTTC. The encoded protein is CASSPGTGVYGYTF.

The chain carries TRBV12-5 and TRBJ2-7, with D possibly TRBD2 on 5 matching bases. The CDR3 contains 14 residues. CDR1 is LGHNT, CDR2 FRNRAP, per germline. With 0 bases removed from V and 9 bases from J, the gap between germline ends came to 15 bases. The chain's CDR3 is CASGLVNTLRGQYF. CDR3 DNA: TGTGCTAGTGGTTTGGTAAACACTCTCCGGGGGCAGTACTTC. Full variable domain (outside the CDR3, taken from reference TRBV12-5 and TRBJ2-7): DARVTQTPRHKVTEMGQEVTMRCQPILGHNTVFWYRQTMMQGLELLAYFRNRAPLDDSGMPKDRFSAEMPDATLATLKIQPSEPRDSAVYFCASGLVNTLRGQYFGPGTRLTVT.

V is TRBV4-3 and J is TRBJ1-2; D not resolved. This CDR3 has 13 amino acids. The V and J ends lost 5 bases and 3 bases respectively, with 10 bases between them. The germline V gene has CDR1 LGHNA and CDR2 YSLEER. The CDR3 sequence is CASSLSDYYGYTF. CDR3 in DNA: TGCGCCAGCAGCTTGAGTGATTACTATGGCTACACCTTC.

The chain couples TRBV5-4 to TRBJ2-7; TRBD2 aligns across 12 bases. The V segment lost 1 base and the J segment 2 bases; nucleotides outside the gene matches: 7. The CDR3 runs to 17 residues. The germline V gene has CDR1 SGHNT and CDR2 YYREEE (reference sequence). This CDR3 is CASSLSSGRATTYEQYF. CDR3 nucleotide sequence: TGTGCCAGCAGCTTGTCTAGCGGGAGGGCCACAACCTACGAGCAGTACTTC.

For the CDR3, the DNA is TGTGCCAGCAGCTTCCGACAGCTGAACACTGAAGCTTTCTTT. It specifies CASSFRQLNTEAFF. This sequence joins TRBV5-5 and TRBJ1-1; D is possibly TRBD1 (5 bases). The CDR3 has 14 residues. Germline values: CDR1 SGHKS, CDR2 YYEKEE (reference sequence). Deletions cut 2 bases from V and 0 bases from J, with 8 bases between.

The V and J genes are TRBV30 and TRBJ2-1; TRBD1 might be the D (5 bases). Trimming took 0 bases from V and 15 from J, leaving 18 bases between them. Germline CDR1 is GTSNPN and CDR2 is SVGIG (reference sequence). The CDR3 loop spans 13 amino acids. The CDR3 sequence: CAWSVTVGPVRFF. The CDR3 DNA reads TGTGCCTGGAGTGTGACAGTGGGGCCCGTTCGGTTCTTC.

The V gene is TRBV12-3 or TRBV12-4, the J gene TRBJ1-1; D possibly corresponds to TRBD1 (5 bases). The CDR3 is made up of 13 amino acids. Trimming shortened V by 2 bases and J by 8 bases, and 12 bases separated the two germline ends. The CDR3 DNA reads as TGTGCCAGCAGTTTAAGGGCAGGGCGGGAAGCTTTCTTT. As protein: CASSLRAGREAFF.

J is TRBJ1-5 and V is TRBV4-3; TRBD1 might be the D (5 bases). Germline V gene lookup returns CDR1 LGHNA and CDR2 YSLEER. CDR3 length equals 15 residues. The germline V and J ends were trimmed by 3 bases and 3 bases, with 12 bases remaining between them. CDR3 nucleotides: TGCGCCAGCAGCCAGGGATCAGGGTACAATCAGCCCCAGCATTTT. Translation: CASSQGSGYNQPQHF.

This chain uses TRBV9 with TRBJ2-7; the match to TRBD2 covers 11 bases. V was clipped by 2 bases and J by 4 bases; unmatched bases: 11. This CDR3 has 17 amino acids. Germline CDR1 SGDLS, CDR2 YYNGEE. The CDR3 coding sequence is TGTGCCAGCAGCGTTCCCCTACTAGCGGGAGAAAGGTACGAGCAGTACTTC. It specifies CASSVPLLAGERYEQYF.

The chain carries TRBV27 and TRBJ2-5; TRBD1 matches at 10 bases. Germline assignment: CDR1 MNHEY and CDR2 SMNVEV (reference sequence). With 5 bases clipped from V and 3 bases from J, the junction kept 18 bases outside the gene matches. The CDR3 covers 19 residues. CDR3 DNA sequence: TGTGCCAGCAGTCGGCAAAATTATCCGGGACAGGGGAGGAAAGAGACCCAGTACTTC. It encodes CASSRQNYPGQGRKETQYF.

The chain couples TRBV2 to TRBJ1-1, with 9 bases lining up with TRBD1. The length of the CDR3 is 13 residues. CDR1 SNHLY and CDR2 FYNNEI come from the germline V gene. J gave up 10 bases and V 6 bases, and 9 bases lay outside the gene matches. Here the CDR3 DNA reads TGTGCCAGCAGGGGACAGGGATGGGTTGGAGCTTTCTTT. It encodes CASRGQGWVGAFF.

CDR3 sequence reads: CASSQVGRAFVYGYTF. The CDR3 nucleotides read TGTGCCAGCAGCCAAGTTGGCAGGGCCTTCGTCTATGGCTACACCTTC. The chain is built from TRBV3-1 (or the pseudogene TRBV3-2) and TRBJ1-2; the D gene is possibly TRBD1 (5 bases). The CDR3 is made up of 16 amino acids. Germline V CDR1 and CDR2: LGHDT, YNNKEL (reference sequence). V was shortened by 1 base and J by 4 bases, with 16 bases between the two germline ends.

This clone came up a few times. V gene TRBV19 combines with J gene TRBJ2-1, with D possibly being TRBD2 (6 bases). V was shortened by 7 bases and J by 2 bases, with 15 bases between the two germline ends. The CDR3 sequence is 15 residues long. Germline V lookup: CDR1 LNHDA, CDR2 SQIVND (reference sequence). The CDR3, as DNA: TGTGCCAGTACCTATACTAGCAGCACCTACAATGAGCAGTTCTTC. Protein sequence: CASTYTSSTYNEQFF.

The J gene is TRBJ1-1, the V gene TRBV12-3 or TRBV12-4; D gene uncertain. Deletions cut 1 base from V and 1 base from J, with 4 bases between. The CDR3 has 13 amino acids. The CDR3 protein is CASSLVGNTEAFF. Here the CDR3 DNA reads TGTGCCAGCAGTTTAGTCGGGAACACTGAAGCTTTCTTT.

The chain has TRBV30 and TRBJ2-7; D is unclear. Germline V CDR1 and CDR2: GTSNPN, SVGIG (reference sequence). This CDR3 is built from 15 residues. V shed 0 bases and J shed 3 bases, with 15 bases lying between them. This CDR3 is CAWSVQPVGNYEQYF. The CDR3 DNA reads as TGTGCCTGGAGTGTACAGCCAGTCGGAAACTACGAGCAGTACTTC.

The chain is built from TRBV28 and TRBJ1-5; the D is unclear. This CDR3 has 12 amino acids. Looked up from germline, CDR1 is MDHEN and CDR2 is SYDVKM. Trimming cost V 2 bases and J 8 bases, with 7 bases left between them. CDR3 residues: CASSLVGKPQHF. In nucleotides, the CDR3 is TGTGCCAGCAGTTTAGTCGGGAAGCCCCAGCATTTT.

The J gene is TRBJ2-7, the V gene TRBV29-1, with 8 bases aligning to TRBD1. Germline-derived CDR1 and CDR2 are SQVTM and ANQGSEA. Trimming at V came to 6 bases and at J to 3 bases, leaving 4 bases not matched to a gene. This CDR3 is 12 amino acids long. The CDR3 here is CSVRTGLYEQYF. The CDR3, as DNA: TGCAGCGTCCGGACAGGGCTCTACGAGCAGTACTTC.

Written as DNA, the CDR3 is TGTGCCTGGACCGCGGGCTACGAGCAGTACTTC. It codes for CAWTAGYEQYF. V and J are TRBV30 and TRBJ2-7, with TRBD2 as a possible D gene (5 bases). The CDR3 is 11 residues long. Germline V CDR1 and CDR2: GTSNPN, SVGIG (reference sequence). Deletions cut 4 bases from V and 3 bases from J, with 7 bases between.

This clone appeared a few times. V gene TRBV4-3 combines with J gene TRBJ1-1, with 7 bases identical to TRBD1. The CDR3 is 14 residues long. J was trimmed by 5 bases and V by 1 base; bases with no gene match: 4. The V gene's germline CDR1 is LGHNA and CDR2 YSLEER. The CDR3 nucleotides are TGCGCCAGCAGCCAAGTACAGGGGAGGACTGAAGCTTTCTTT. Amino acid sequence: CASSQVQGRTEAFF.